One T cell receptor beta chain is described in this entry. Its antigen has not been determined. Base qualities are not provided; no much larger clone lies one nucleotide away. The entry originates in a study of T cell changes during pregnancy in multiple sclerosis (dated by TCRdb to between 2018 and 2021). Turning to the overall study: In women with multiple sclerosis, the researchers looked at how the T cell repertoire shifted as pregnancy progressed.

The library was obtained by the immunoSEQ multiplex PCR assay. The immuneACCESS repertoire file appears here via TCRdb, limited to in-frame rearrangements. These files lack a portion of the clones; in checked studies, under half of the deficit traces to unresolved V genes, and the cause of the others is not known. Here the sample has fewer than 85,000 clones; 85% to 95% occur a single time. 2.6% of the sample goes to the ten largest clones. Material: peripheral blood, obtained after pregnancy. The clonotype originates from a female donor in good health, enrolled as a control in a pregnancy study.

The CDR3 protein is CASSLWGREEDTQYF. The DNA reads as follows: TGTGCCAGCAGTTTATGGGGGAGAGAGGAAGATACGCAGTATTTT. This receptor chain uses TRBV28 and TRBJ2-3; matching of 5 bases hints at TRBD2 as the D gene. The V and J ends are trimmed by 0 bases and 5 bases, leaving 12 bases between them. Per the germline V gene, MDHEN is the CDR1 and SYDVKM is the CDR2. The CDR3 numbers 15 residues from cysteine through phenylalanine. The entry retains the CDR3 DNA only, 45 bases that are in frame from base 1.